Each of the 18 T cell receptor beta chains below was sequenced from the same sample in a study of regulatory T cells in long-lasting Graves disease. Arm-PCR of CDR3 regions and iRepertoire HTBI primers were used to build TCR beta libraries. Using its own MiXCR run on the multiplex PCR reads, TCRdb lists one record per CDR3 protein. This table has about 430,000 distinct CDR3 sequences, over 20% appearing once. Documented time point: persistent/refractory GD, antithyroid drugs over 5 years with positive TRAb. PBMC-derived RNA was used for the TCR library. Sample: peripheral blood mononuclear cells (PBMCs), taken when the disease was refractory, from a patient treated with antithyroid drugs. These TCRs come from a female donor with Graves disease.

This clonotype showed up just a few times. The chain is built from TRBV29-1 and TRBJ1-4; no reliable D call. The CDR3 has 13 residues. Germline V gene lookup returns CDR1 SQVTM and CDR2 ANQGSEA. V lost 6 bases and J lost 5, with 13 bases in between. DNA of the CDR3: TGCAGCGTCCGACACGCCCCGAATGAAAAACTGTTTTTT. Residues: CSVRHAPNEKLFF.

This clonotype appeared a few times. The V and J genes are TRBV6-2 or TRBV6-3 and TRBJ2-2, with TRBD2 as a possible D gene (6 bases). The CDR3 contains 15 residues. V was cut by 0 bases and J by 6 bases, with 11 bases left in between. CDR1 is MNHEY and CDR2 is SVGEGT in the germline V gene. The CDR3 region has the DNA TGTGCCAGCAGTTACTCTCCGGGGGTCGCCGGGGAGCTGTTTTTT. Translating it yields CASSYSPGVAGELFF.

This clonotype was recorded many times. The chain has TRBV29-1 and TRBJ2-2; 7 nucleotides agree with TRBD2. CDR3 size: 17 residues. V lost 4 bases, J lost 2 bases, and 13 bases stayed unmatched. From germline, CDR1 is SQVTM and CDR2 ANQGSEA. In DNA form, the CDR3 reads TGCAGCGTTGCGAAGGGAGGGAGAGGTGGTAACACCGGGGAGCTGTTTTTT. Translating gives CSVAKGGRGGNTGELFF.

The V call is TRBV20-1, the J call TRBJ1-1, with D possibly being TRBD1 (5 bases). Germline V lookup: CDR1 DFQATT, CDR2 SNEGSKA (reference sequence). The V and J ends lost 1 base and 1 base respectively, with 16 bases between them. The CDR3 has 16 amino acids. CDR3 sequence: CSARGGAAGQNTEAFF. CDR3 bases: TGCAGTGCTAGAGGAGGGGCGGCAGGGCAGAACACTGAAGCTTTCTTT.

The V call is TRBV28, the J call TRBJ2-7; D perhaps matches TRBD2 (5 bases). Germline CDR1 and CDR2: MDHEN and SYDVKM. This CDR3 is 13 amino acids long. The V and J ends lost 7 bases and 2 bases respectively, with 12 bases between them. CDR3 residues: CASTEGVPYEQYF. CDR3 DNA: TGTGCCAGCACCGAGGGCGTACCCTACGAGCAGTACTTC.

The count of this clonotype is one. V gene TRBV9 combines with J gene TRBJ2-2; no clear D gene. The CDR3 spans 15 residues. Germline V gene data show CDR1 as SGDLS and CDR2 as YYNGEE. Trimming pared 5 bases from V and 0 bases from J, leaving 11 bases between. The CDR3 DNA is TGTGCCAGCAGAAAGGAGTTTTCGAACACCGGGGAGCTGTTTTTT. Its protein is CASRKEFSNTGELFF.

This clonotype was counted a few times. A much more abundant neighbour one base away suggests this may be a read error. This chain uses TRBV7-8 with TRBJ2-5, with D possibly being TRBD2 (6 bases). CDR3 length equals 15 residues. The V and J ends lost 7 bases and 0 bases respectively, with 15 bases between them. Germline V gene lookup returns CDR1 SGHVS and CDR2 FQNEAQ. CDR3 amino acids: CASNHIRDYQETQYF. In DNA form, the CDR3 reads TGTGCCAGCAATCACATCCGGGACTACCAAGAGACCCAGTACTTC.

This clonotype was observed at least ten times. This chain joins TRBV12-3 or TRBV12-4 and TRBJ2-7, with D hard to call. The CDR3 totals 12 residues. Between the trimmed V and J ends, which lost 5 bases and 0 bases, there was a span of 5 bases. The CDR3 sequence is CASSRPSYEQYF. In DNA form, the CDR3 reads TGTGCCAGCAGTCGGCCCTCCTACGAGCAGTACTTC.

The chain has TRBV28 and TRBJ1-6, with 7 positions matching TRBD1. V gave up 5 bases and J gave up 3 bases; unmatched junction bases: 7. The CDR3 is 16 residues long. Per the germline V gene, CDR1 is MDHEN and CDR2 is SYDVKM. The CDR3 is CASSAGTAVYNSPLHF. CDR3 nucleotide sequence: TGTGCCAGCAGTGCCGGGACAGCGGTCTATAATTCACCCCTCCACTTT.

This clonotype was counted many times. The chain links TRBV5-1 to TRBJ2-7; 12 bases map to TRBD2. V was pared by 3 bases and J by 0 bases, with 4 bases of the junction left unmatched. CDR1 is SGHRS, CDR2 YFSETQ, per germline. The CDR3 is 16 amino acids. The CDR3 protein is CASSWGLAGGSYEQYF. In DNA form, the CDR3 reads TGCGCCAGCAGCTGGGGACTAGCGGGTGGCTCCTACGAGCAGTACTTC.

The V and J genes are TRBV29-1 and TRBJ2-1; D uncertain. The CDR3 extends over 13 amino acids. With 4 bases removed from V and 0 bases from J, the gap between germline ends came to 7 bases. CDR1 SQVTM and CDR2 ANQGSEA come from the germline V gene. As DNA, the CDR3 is TGCAGCGTTGTTAAGGTCTCCTACAATGAGCAGTTCTTC. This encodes CSVVKVSYNEQFF.

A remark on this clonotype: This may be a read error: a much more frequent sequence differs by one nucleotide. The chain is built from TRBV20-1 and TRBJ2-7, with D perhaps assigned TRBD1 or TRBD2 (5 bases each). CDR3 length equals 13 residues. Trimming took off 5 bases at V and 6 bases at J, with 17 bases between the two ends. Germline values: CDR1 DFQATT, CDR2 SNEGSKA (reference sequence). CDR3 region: CSALDGIQGEQYF. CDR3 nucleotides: TGCAGTGCTTTAGACGGGATCCAGGGCGAGCAGTACTTC.

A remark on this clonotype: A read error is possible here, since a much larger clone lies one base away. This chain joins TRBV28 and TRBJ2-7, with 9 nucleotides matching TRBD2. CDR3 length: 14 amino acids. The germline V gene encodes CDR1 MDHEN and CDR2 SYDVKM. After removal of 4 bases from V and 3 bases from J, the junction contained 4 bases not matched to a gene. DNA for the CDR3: TGTGCCAGCAGTTCTACTAGCGGGTACTACGAGCAGTACTTC. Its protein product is CASSSTSGYYEQYF.

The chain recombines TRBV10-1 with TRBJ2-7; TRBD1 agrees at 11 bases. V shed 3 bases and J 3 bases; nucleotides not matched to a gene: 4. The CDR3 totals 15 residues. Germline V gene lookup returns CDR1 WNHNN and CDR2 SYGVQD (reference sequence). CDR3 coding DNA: TGCGCCAGCAGTGATGGGACAGGGGGATTCTACGAGCAGTACTTC. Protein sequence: CASSDGTGGFYEQYF.

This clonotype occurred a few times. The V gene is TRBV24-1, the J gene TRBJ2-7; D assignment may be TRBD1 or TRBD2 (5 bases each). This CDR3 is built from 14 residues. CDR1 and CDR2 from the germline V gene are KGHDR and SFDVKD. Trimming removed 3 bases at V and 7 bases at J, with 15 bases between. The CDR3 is CATSDAQEEREQYF. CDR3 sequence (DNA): TGTGCCACCAGTGATGCACAGGAGGAGCGAGAGCAGTACTTC.

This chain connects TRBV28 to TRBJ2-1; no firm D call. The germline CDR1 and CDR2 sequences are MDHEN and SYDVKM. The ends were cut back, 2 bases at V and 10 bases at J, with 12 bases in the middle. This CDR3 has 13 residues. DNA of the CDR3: TGTGCCAGCAGTTTAGGCCGGAGAGGAGAGCAGTTCTTC. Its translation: CASSLGRRGEQFF.

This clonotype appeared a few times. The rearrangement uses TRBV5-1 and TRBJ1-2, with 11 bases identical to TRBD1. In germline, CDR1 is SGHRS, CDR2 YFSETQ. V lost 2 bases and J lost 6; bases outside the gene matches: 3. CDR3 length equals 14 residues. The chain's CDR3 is CASSLGQGADGYTF. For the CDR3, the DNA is TGCGCCAGCAGCTTAGGACAGGGGGCTGATGGCTACACCTTC.

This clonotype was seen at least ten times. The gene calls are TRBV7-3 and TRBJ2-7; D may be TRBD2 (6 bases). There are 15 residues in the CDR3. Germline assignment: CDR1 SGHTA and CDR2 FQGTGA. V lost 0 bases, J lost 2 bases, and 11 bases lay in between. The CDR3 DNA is TGTGCCAGCAGCTTAACTGGGGGGAAAACCTACGAGCAGTACTTC. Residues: CASSLTGGKTYEQYF.